The rows below give T cell receptor beta chains drawn from one sample of a study of T cell repertoires in cytomegalovirus infection. TCRdb reprocessed the reads via MiXCR and lists one record per CDR3 protein. The profile shows about 770,000 distinct CDR3 sequences, around 29% of them singletons. The antigens of these receptors remain unknown. Material: cultured CD8+ T cells from PBMCs, obtained from culture after CMV antigen stimulation. The source of these receptors is a human donor in good health (CMV status not recorded). Some clones in this sample may be carry-over from other donors' samples. CDR3s include the opening cysteine and the closing phenylalanine or tryptophan. Fields, in order: D gene, clone size, V gene, J gene, CDR3 DNA, CDR3 protein. A D gene is named only where the DNA matches it firmly. A clone size is listed for some rows: how often the clone was seen (once, few, many), or a class if it is expanded.

D gene: -; clone size: -; V gene: TRBV5-4; J gene: TRBJ2-3; CDR3 DNA: TGTGCCAGCAGCTTGGGGGCAGATATGCAGTATTTT; CDR3 protein: CASSLGADMQYF
D gene: -; clone size: -; V gene: TRBV9; J gene: TRBJ2-3; CDR3 DNA: TGTGCCAGCAGCCCTTATGGGGGGGCTGGAGATACGCAGTATTTT; CDR3 protein: CASSPYGGAGDTQYF
D gene: -; clone size: few; V gene: TRBV7-4; J gene: TRBJ2-3; CDR3 DNA: TGTGCCAGCAGCTCTTACGGGACCTCTTGGTACGCAGATACGCAGTATTTT; CDR3 protein: CASSSYGTSWYADTQYF
D gene: -; clone size: -; V gene: TRBV7-7; J gene: TRBJ1-1; CDR3 DNA: TGTGCTAGCAGCTTAGACTGGGGCACTGAAGCTTTCTTT; CDR3 protein: CASSLDWGTEAFF
D gene: -; clone size: -; V gene: TRBV15; J gene: TRBJ2-1; CDR3 DNA: TGTGCCACCAGCAGAGACACAGAGCAGTTCTTC; CDR3 protein: CATSRDTEQFF
D gene: -; clone size: few; V gene: TRBV6-1; J gene: TRBJ1-1; CDR3 DNA: TGTGCCAGCAGTCCTACCCGGGACTACACTGAAGCTTTCTTT; CDR3 protein: CASSPTRDYTEAFF
D gene: -; clone size: few; V gene: TRBV7-9; J gene: TRBJ2-5; CDR3 DNA: TGTGCCAGCAGCTTAGTCTCGGCAGAAGAGACCCAGTACTTC; CDR3 protein: CASSLVSAEETQYF
D gene: -; clone size: few; V gene: TRBV6-6; J gene: TRBJ1-1; CDR3 DNA: TGTGCCAGCAGTTACTCGCGGGATTTGAACACTGAAGCTTTCTTT; CDR3 protein: CASSYSRDLNTEAFF
D gene: -; clone size: -; V gene: TRBV28; J gene: TRBJ2-1; CDR3 DNA: TGTGCCAGCAGTTCACCGGGACATCCGACCTACAATGAGCAGTTCTTC; CDR3 protein: CASSSPGHPTYNEQFF
D gene: -; clone size: -; V gene: TRBV12-3/TRBV12-4; J gene: TRBJ2-1; CDR3 DNA: TGTGCCACCCCTTTATCCTCGCTGGAGGGTGAGCAGTTCTTC; CDR3 protein: CATPLSSLEGEQFF
D gene: TRBD1; clone size: few; V gene: TRBV6-5; J gene: TRBJ1-4; CDR3 DNA: TGTGCCAGCAGTTACAGGACAGGAGATGAAAAACTGTTTTTT; CDR3 protein: CASSYRTGDEKLFF
D gene: -; clone size: -; V gene: TRBV7-7; J gene: TRBJ2-5; CDR3 DNA: TGTGCTAGCAGCCCAGGGGAGGCGGACCAAGAGACCCAGTACTTC; CDR3 protein: CASSPGEADQETQYF
D gene: TRBD1; clone size: -; V gene: TRBV20-1; J gene: TRBJ2-1; CDR3 DNA: TGCAGTCTCTGGGGCAGGGGGAATGAGCAGTTCTTC; CDR3 protein: CSLWGRGNEQFF
D gene: -; clone size: -; V gene: TRBV27; J gene: TRBJ1-5; CDR3 DNA: TGTGCCAGCCGCAGGGGTGCAGGCAATCAGCCCCAGCATTTT; CDR3 protein: CASRRGAGNQPQHF
D gene: -; clone size: -; V gene: TRBV5-1; J gene: TRBJ2-2; CDR3 DNA: TGCGCCAGCAGCTTGGACGGGGCGGTTACCGGGGAGCTGTTTTTT; CDR3 protein: CASSLDGAVTGELFF
D gene: -; clone size: -; V gene: TRBV27; J gene: TRBJ1-2; CDR3 DNA: TGTGCCAGCAGTCCCGGGACGGTTAGGGGCTACACCTTC; CDR3 protein: CASSPGTVRGYTF